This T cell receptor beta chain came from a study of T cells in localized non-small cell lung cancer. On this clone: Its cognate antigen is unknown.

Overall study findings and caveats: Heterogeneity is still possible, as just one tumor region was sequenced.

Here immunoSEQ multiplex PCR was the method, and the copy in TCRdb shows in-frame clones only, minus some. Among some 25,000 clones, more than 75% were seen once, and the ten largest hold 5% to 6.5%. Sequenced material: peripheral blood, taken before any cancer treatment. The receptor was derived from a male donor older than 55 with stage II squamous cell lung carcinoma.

This CDR3 is CASSVQGNQPQHF. The CDR3 coding sequence is TGTGCCAGCAGTGTACAGGGCAATCAGCCCCAGCATTTT. The V call is TRBV6-1, the J call TRBJ1-5; TRBD1 might be the D (5 bases). Germline V gene data show CDR1 as MNHNS and CDR2 as SASEGT. The V end lost 4 bases, the J end lost 2 bases, and 6 bases lay between the germline ends. This CDR3 region has 13 residues.